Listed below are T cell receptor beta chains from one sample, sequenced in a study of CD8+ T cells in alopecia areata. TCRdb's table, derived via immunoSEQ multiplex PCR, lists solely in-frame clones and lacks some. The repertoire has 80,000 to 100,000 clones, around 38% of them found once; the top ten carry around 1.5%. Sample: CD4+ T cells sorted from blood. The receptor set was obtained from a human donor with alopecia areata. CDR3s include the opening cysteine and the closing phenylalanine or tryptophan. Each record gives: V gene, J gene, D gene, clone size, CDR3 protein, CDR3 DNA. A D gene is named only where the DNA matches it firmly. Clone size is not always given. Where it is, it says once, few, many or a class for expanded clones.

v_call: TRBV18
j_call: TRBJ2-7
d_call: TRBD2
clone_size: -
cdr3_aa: CASSGGREQYF
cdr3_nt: TGTGCCAGCTCGGGAGGGAGAGAGCAGTACTTC

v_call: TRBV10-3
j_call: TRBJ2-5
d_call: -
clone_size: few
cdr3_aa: CAISAGRDQETQYF
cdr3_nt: TGTGCCATCAGTGCGGGGCGGGACCAAGAGACCCAGTACTTC

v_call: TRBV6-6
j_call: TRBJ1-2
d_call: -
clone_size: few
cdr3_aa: CASTRTGDGYTF
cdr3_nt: TGTGCCAGCACCCGGACGGGCGATGGCTACACCTTC

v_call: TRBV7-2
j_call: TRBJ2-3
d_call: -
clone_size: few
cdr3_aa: CASSLALPTDTQYF
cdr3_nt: TGTGCCAGCAGCTTAGCTCTCCCCACAGATACGCAGTATTTT

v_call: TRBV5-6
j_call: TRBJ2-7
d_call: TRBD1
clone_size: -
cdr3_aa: CASSSRDRFYEQYF
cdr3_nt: TGTGCCAGCAGCTCCCGGGACAGGTTCTACGAGCAGTACTTC

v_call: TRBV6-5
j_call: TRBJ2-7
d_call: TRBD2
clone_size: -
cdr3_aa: CASSRLAPAYEQYF
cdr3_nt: TGTGCCAGCAGCCGACTAGCGCCAGCCTACGAGCAGTACTTC

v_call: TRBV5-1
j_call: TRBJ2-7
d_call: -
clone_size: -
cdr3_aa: CASSLVSGEEQYF
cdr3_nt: TGCGCCAGCAGCTTGGTGTCAGGGGAAGAGCAGTACTTC

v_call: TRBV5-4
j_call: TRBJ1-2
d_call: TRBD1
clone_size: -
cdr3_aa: CASSPQGARDYGYTF
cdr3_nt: TGTGCCAGCAGCCCGCAGGGGGCGCGTGACTATGGCTACACCTTC

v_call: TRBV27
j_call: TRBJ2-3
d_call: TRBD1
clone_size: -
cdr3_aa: CASRRSRGQDTTDTQYF
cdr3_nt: TGTGCCAGCAGACGGAGCCGGGGACAGGATACCACAGATACGCAGTATTTT

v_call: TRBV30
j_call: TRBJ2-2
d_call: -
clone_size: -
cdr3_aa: CAWSAQGSTGELFF
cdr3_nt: TGTGCCTGGAGTGCGCAGGGATCCACCGGGGAGCTGTTTTTT

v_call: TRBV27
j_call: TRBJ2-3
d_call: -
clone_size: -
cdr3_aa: CASSRAGTTSTDTQYF
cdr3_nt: TGTGCCAGCAGCCGTGCCGGGACAACTAGCACAGATACGCAGTATTTT

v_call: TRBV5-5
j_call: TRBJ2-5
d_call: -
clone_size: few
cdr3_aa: CASSIRPTGETQYF
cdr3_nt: TGTGCCAGCAGCATCCGACCCACGGGAGAGACCCAGTACTTC

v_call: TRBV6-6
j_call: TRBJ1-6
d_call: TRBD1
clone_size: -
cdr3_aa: CASSYAGQGDSPLHF
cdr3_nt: TGTGCCAGCAGTTACGCCGGACAGGGGGACTCACCCCTCCACTTT

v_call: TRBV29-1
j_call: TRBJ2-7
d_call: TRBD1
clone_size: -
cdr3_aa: CSVAATGFEQYF
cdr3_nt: TGCAGCGTTGCTGCGACAGGGTTCGAGCAGTACTTC

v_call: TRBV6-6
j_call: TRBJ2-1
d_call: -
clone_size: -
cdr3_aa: CASSSQVYEQFF
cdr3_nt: TGTGCCAGCAGTTCTCAGGTTTATGAGCAGTTCTTC

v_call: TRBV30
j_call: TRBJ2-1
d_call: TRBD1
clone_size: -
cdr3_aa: CAWSSNRGRIINEQFF
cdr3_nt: TGTGCCTGGAGTTCAAACAGGGGGCGCATTATCAATGAGCAGTTCTTC

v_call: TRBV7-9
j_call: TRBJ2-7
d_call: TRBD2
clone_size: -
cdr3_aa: CASSPLLAGFNEQYF
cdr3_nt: TGTGCCAGCAGCCCCCTCCTAGCGGGATTCAACGAGCAGTACTTC

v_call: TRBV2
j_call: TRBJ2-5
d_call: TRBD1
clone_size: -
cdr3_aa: CASIPDRVIETQYF
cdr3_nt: TGTGCCAGCATCCCGGACAGGGTAATAGAGACCCAGTACTTC

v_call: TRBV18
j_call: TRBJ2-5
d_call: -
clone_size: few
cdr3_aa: CASSPPLETQYF
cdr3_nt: TGTGCCAGCTCACCACCATTGGAGACCCAGTACTTC

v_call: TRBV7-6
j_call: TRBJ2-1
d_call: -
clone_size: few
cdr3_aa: CASSLRQNNEQFF
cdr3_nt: TGTGCCAGCAGCTTAAGGCAGAACAATGAGCAGTTCTTC

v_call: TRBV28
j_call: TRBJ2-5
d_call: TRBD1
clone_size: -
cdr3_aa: CASSPGGQETQYF
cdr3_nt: TGTGCCAGCAGTCCAGGGGGCCAAGAGACCCAGTACTTC

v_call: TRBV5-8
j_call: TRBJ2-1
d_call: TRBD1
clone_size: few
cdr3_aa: CASSLGDRVGWSSYNEQFF
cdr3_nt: TGTGCCAGCAGCTTGGGGGACAGGGTAGGGTGGAGCTCCTACAATGAGCAGTTCTTC

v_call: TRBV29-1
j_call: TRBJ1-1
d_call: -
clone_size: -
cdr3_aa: CSVGFGGGSGAFF
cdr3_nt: TGCAGCGTTGGTTTCGGCGGCGGTAGTGGAGCTTTCTTT

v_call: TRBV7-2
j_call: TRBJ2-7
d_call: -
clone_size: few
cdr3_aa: CASSSPGPISYEQYF
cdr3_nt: TGTGCCAGCAGCTCTCCGGGCCCCATCTCCTACGAGCAGTACTTC

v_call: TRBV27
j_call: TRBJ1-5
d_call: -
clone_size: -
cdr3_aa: CASSFIATAGGPQHF
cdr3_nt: TGTGCCAGCAGTTTTATAGCGACAGCGGGTGGGCCCCAGCATTTT

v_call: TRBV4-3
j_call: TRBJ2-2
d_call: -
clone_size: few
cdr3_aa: CASSQDLGQAVAGELFF
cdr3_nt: TGCGCCAGCAGCCAAGATCTTGGGCAGGCTGTGGCCGGGGAGCTGTTTTTT

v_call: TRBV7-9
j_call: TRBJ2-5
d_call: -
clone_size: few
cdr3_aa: CASSLAELLVKETQYF
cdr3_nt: TGTGCCAGCAGCTTAGCGGAGCTACTAGTGAAGGAGACCCAGTACTTC

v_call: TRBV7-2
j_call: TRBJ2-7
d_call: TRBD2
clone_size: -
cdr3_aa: CASSLQGGGSYEQYF
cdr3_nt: TGTGCCAGCAGCTTACAGGGCGGGGGGTCCTACGAGCAGTACTTC

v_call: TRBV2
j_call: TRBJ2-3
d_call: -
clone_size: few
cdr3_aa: CASSEALITGSLSTDTQYF
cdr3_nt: TGTGCCAGCAGTGAAGCGCTTATTACCGGGAGTCTGAGCACAGATACGCAGTATTTT

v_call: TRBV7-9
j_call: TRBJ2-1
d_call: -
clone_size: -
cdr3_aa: CASSQGRFRYNEQFF
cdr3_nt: TGTGCCAGCAGCCAAGGACGGTTTCGTTACAATGAGCAGTTCTTC

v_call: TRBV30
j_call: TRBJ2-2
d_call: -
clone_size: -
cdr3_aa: CAWGVQVDTGELFF
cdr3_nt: TGTGCCTGGGGCGTGCAGGTCGACACCGGGGAGCTGTTTTTT

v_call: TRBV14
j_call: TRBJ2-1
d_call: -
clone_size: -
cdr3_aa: CASSPRVANEQFF
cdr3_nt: TGTGCCAGCAGCCCTAGGGTGGCCAATGAGCAGTTCTTC

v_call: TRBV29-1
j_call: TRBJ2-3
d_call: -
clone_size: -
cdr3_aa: CSVASGSFNWLYF
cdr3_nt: -

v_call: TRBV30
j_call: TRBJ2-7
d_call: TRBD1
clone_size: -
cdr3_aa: CAQGQGLDEQYF
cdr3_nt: TGTGCCCAGGGACAGGGACTGGACGAGCAGTACTTC

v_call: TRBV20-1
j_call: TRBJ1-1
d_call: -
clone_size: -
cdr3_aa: CSARVLEAFF
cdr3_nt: TGCAGTGCTAGAGTGCTTGAAGCTTTCTTT

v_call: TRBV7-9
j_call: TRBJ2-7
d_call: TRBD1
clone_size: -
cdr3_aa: CASSLPLGTGTYEQYF
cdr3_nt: TGTGCCAGCAGCTTACCTTTAGGGACAGGGACCTACGAGCAGTACTTC

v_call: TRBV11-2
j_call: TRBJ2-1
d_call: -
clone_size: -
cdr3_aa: CASSLVGGPNEQFF
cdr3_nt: TGTGCCAGCAGCTTAGTTGGGGGGCCCAATGAGCAGTTCTTC

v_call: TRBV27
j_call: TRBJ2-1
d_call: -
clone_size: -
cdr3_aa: CASTSATSSYNEQFF
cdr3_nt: TGTGCCAGCACCTCCGCCACATCGTCCTACAATGAGCAGTTCTTC

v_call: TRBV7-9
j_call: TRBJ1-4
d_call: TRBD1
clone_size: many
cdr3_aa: CASSQSGTGGTNEKLFF
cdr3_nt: TGTGCCAGCAGCCAATCCGGGACAGGGGGCACAAATGAAAAACTGTTTTTT

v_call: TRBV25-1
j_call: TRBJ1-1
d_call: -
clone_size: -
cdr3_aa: CASRDPNTEAFF
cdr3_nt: TGTGCCAGCAGGGACCCGAACACTGAAGCTTTCTTT

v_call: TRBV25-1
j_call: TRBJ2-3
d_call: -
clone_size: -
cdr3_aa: CASSDPGSWDTQYF
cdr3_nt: TGTGCCAGCAGTGACCCCGGTTCGTGGGATACGCAGTATTTT

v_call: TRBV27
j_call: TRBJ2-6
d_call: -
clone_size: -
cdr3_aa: CASSPIGRGGANVLTF
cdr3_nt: TGTGCCAGCAGTCCTATTGGCAGGGGTGGGGCCAACGTCCTGACTTTC

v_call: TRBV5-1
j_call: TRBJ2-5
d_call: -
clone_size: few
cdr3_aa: CASSLAETQYF
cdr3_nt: TGCGCCAGCAGCTTGGCTGAGACCCAGTACTTC

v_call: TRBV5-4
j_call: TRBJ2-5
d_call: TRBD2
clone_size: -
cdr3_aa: CASSPQAGGGETQYF
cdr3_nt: TGTGCCAGCAGCCCCCAAGCGGGAGGAGGGGAGACCCAGTACTTC

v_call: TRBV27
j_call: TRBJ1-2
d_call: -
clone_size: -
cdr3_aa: CASSFYGGGYTF
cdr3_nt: TGTGCCAGCAGTTTCTATGGGGGCGGCTACACCTTC

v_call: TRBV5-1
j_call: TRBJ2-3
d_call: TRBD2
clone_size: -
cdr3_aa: CASSLDAGVFPDTQYF
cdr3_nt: TGCGCCAGCAGCTTGGACGCGGGAGTTTTTCCAGATACGCAGTATTTT

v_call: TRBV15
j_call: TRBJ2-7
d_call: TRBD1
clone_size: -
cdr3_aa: CATSNRGYEQYF
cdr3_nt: TGTGCCACCAGCAACAGGGGCTACGAGCAGTACTTC